The 4 T cell receptor beta chains below come from one sample, sequenced in a study of blood T cell repertoires in COVID-19. The method was immunoSEQ multiplex PCR; TCRdb's version includes in-frame clones alone and lacks a portion of them. The repertoire holds some 200,000 clones, with around 87% as singletons. Sequenced: peripheral blood. These receptor sequences come from a woman older than 75 in a cohort sampled during active or convalescent COVID-19.

The chain employs TRBV27 and TRBJ1-2, with 8 bases aligning to TRBD1. J was trimmed by 4 bases and V by 0 bases; bases with no gene match: 7. The germline V gene encodes CDR1 MNHEY and CDR2 SMNVEV (reference sequence). CDR3 length: 16 residues. In DNA form, the CDR3 reads TGTGCCAGCAGTTTATCCGGGACAGGAGGGAGCTATGGCTACACCTTC. This sequence encodes CASSLSGTGGSYGYTF.

In regard to this clone: Other DNA variants within this sample encode the same CDR3. The chain combines TRBV9 with TRBJ2-1; maybe TRBD2 (6 bases). This CDR3 comprises 13 residues. V lost 0 bases and J lost 5, with 6 bases in between. Germline lookup yields CDR1 SGDLS and CDR2 YYNGEE. The chain's CDR3 is CASSVVADNEQFF. DNA for the CDR3: TGTGCCAGCAGCGTAGTAGCGGACAATGAGCAGTTCTTC.

This chain links TRBV27 with TRBJ2-3; TRBD2 might be the D (5 bases). Germline V gene sequence: CDR1 MNHEY, CDR2 SMNVEV (reference sequence). The CDR3 extends over 16 amino acids. With 5 bases removed from V and 0 bases from J, the gap between germline ends came to 15 bases. This CDR3 is CASSPRASLSTDTQYF. CDR3 in DNA: TGTGCCAGCAGTCCGCGGGCTAGCCTTAGCACAGATACGCAGTATTTT.

This chain uses TRBV15 with TRBJ1-2; D possibly corresponds to TRBD1 (5 bases). V shed 8 bases and J shed 4 bases, with 14 bases lying between them. Germline CDR1 LNHNV, CDR2 YYDKDF (reference sequence). The CDR3 loop spans 13 amino acids. CDR3 DNA: TGTGCCACCGGGGTAGGCGGGGGCTATGGCTACACCTTC. Residues: CATGVGGGYGYTF.